This is a list of T cell receptor beta chains from one sample in a study of human T cells and chemical hapten exposure. In TCRdb, the RACE reads were re-called with MiXCR into one record per CDR3 protein. The repertoire holds more than 85,000 distinct CDR3 sequences, with less than 40% as singletons. The sequencing used whole blood, collected in connection with sensitization to the hapten diphenylcyclopropenone (DPC). The receptors were sampled from a man in his forties with alopecia areata. Some clones in this sample may be carry-over from other donors' samples. Each CDR3 is given with its conserved first and last residue. Fields, in order: D gene, J gene, clone size, CDR3 length, V gene, CDR3 protein, CDR3 DNA. The D gene is left open where the match is weak. Only part of the rows carry a size: once, few, many, or a class if the clone is expanded.

NA,TRBJ2-3,NA,12,TRBV29-1,CSVLTNTDTQYF,TGCAGCGTTCTGACCAACACAGATACGCAGTATTTT
TRBD2,TRBJ2-3,few,15,TRBV5-6,CASSLWASGSDTQYF,TGTGCCAGCAGCTTGTGGGCTAGCGGTTCAGATACGCAGTATTTT
NA,TRBJ1-1,NA,17,TRBV30,CACTPSRDTYLNTEAFF,TGTGCCTGTACCCCCTCGAGGGACACTTATTTGAACACTGAAGCTTTCTTT
TRBD1,TRBJ1-5,few,15,TRBV6-1,CASSSTGVSNQPQHF,TGTGCCAGCAGTTCTACAGGGGTCAGCAATCAGCCCCAGCATTTT
TRBD1,TRBJ2-1,NA,16,TRBV24-1,CATSDQGESSYNEQFF,TGTGCCACCAGTGACCAGGGGGAAAGCTCCTACAATGAGCAGTTCTTC
NA,TRBJ2-2,few,15,TRBV2,CASREGTWNTGELFF,TGTGCCAGCAGAGAGGGGACGTGGAACACCGGGGAGCTGTTTTTT
TRBD1,TRBJ1-5,NA,14,TRBV27,CASSRDRGYQPQHF,TGTGCCAGCAGTCGCGACAGGGGCTATCAGCCCCAGCATTTT
NA,TRBJ2-1,NA,12,TRBV29-1,CSVLRGIYEQFF,TGCAGCGTTTTAAGGGGTATCTATGAGCAGTTCTTC
TRBD1,TRBJ1-2,NA,14,TRBV12-3/TRBV12-4,CASSFDRDDYGYTF,TGTGCCAGCAGTTTTGACAGGGATGACTATGGCTACACCTTC
NA,TRBJ2-1,NA,15,TRBV14,CASSQDPPVLAAQFF,TGTGCCAGCAGCCAAGATCCCCCTGTCTTAGCAGCCCAGTTCTTC
NA,TRBJ2-5,few,13,TRBV27,CASRAPAKGTQYF,TGTGCCAGCAGAGCCCCGGCTAAAGGGACCCAGTACTTC
NA,TRBJ2-3,NA,19,TRBV6-6,CASSYSIKQGGTSTDTQYF,TGTGCCAGCAGTTACTCGATCAAGCAGGGCGGGACTAGCACAGATACGCAGTATTTT
TRBD2,TRBJ2-5,NA,17,TRBV29-1,CSVDGTSGRDFGETQYF,TGCAGCGTTGACGGGACTAGCGGGAGAGATTTTGGAGAGACCCAGTACTTC
NA,TRBJ2-2,NA,16,TRBV6-5,CASSHSRGADTGELFF,TGTGCCAGCAGTCACAGCAGGGGGGCCGACACCGGGGAGCTGTTTTTT
NA,TRBJ1-4,few,16,TRBV7-2,CASSQKSGTVNEKLFF,TGTGCCAGCAGCCAGAAATCCGGGACGGTTAATGAAAAACTGTTTTTT
NA,TRBJ1-3,many,14,TRBV20-1,CSARVEVGGNTIYF,TGCAGTGCTAGAGTGGAAGTCGGTGGAAACACCATATATTTT
NA,TRBJ1-2,NA,15,TRBV12-3/TRBV12-4,CASSLVGVRGYGYTF,TGTGCCAGCAGTTTAGTCGGGGTCCGTGGCTATGGCTACACCTTC
TRBD1,TRBJ2-6,few,18,TRBV4-1,CASSTGWDSSSGANVLTF,TGCGCCAGCAGCACGGGATGGGACAGTAGCTCTGGGGCCAACGTCCTGACTTTC
TRBD1,TRBJ1-6,NA,20,TRBV6-5,CASRQRTGSSLSSYNSPLHF,TGTGCCAGCAGGCAGAGGACAGGGAGCAGTTTAAGCTCCTATAATTCACCCCTCCACTTT
NA,TRBJ1-4,few,16,TRBV28,CASSSYQQGVKEKLFF,TGTGCCAGCAGTTCTTACCAACAGGGCGTAAAGGAAAAACTGTTTTTT
NA,TRBJ1-1,NA,15,TRBV6-2/TRBV6-3,CASSSPGGRWAEAFF,TGTGCCAGCAGTTCTCCCGGGGGGCGCTGGGCTGAAGCTTTCTTT
NA,TRBJ1-1,NA,14,TRBV11-3,CASSLRQGDTEAFF,TGTGCCAGCAGCTTAAGGCAGGGTGACACTGAAGCTTTCTTT
TRBD1,TRBJ1-5,few,17,TRBV6-6,CASSYGTGSGSNQPQHF,TGTGCCAGCAGTTACGGGACAGGGTCAGGTAGCAATCAGCCCCAGCATTTT
NA,TRBJ1-2,NA,13,TRBV12-3/TRBV12-4,CASSLKAFYGYTF,TGTGCCAGCAGTTTGAAGGCTTTCTATGGCTACACCTTC
TRBD1,TRBJ2-1,NA,18,TRBV4-3,CASSQDQVTGTLPLLQFF,TGCGCCAGCAGCCAAGATCAAGTGACAGGGACCCTACCTCTATTGCAGTTCTTC
NA,TRBJ2-1,NA,14,TRBV28,CASSLPVFYNEQFF,TGTGCCAGCAGTTTACCGGTATTCTACAATGAGCAGTTCTTC
TRBD2,TRBJ2-3,NA,17,TRBV14,CASSQALAGGPKDTQYF,TGTGCCAGCAGCCAGGCTTTAGCGGGAGGGCCGAAAGATACGCAGTATTTT
TRBD1,TRBJ1-2,NA,20,TRBV28,CASSLLLRRGTGEVDYGYTF,TGTGCCAGCAGTTTATTATTGCGCCGGGGGACAGGGGAGGTAGACTATGGCTACACCTTC
NA,TRBJ1-5,few,16,TRBV27,CASSPFQKPSNQPQHF,TGTGCCAGCAGTCCCTTCCAGAAACCTAGCAATCAGCCCCAGCATTTT
NA,TRBJ1-2,NA,14,TRBV6-5,CASSYGGREDGYTF,TGTGCCAGCAGTTACGGGGGCAGGGAGGATGGCTACACCTTC
NA,TRBJ2-5,NA,17,TRBV4-1,CASSQVENAGMRLAQYF,TGCGCCAGCAGCCAAGTGGAAAACGCAGGGATGAGATTGGCCCAGTACTTC
NA,TRBJ2-1,NA,13,TRBV7-2,CASSLRPINEQFF,TGTGCCAGCAGCTTAAGACCGATCAATGAGCAGTTCTTC
NA,TRBJ2-6,few,16,TRBV6-2/TRBV6-3,CASRRTPLSGANVLTF,TGTGCCAGCAGGCGGACACCACTCTCTGGGGCCAACGTCCTGACTTTC
TRBD1,TRBJ2-7,NA,16,TRBV20-1,CSARGTGKFETYEQYF,TGCAGTGCTAGAGGGACAGGCAAATTCGAAACCTACGAGCAGTACTTC
TRBD2,TRBJ2-5,NA,17,TRBV10-2,CASREKRGLAAKETQYF,TGCGCCAGCAGAGAGAAAAGGGGACTAGCGGCAAAAGAGACCCAGTACTTC
TRBD2,TRBJ2-7,NA,15,TRBV5-4,CASSYDGLAVSEQYF,TGTGCCAGCAGCTACGACGGCCTAGCGGTCTCCGAGCAGTACTTC
NA,TRBJ1-6,NA,14,TRBV28,CASSLPGEESPLHF,TGTGCCAGCAGTTTACCGGGGGAGGAATCACCCCTCCACTTT
NA,TRBJ1-2,NA,13,TRBV6-5,CASSQRNLYGYTF,TGTGCCAGCAGCCAAAGGAACCTCTATGGCTACACCTTC
TRBD1,TRBJ1-1,NA,17,TRBV14,CASSQEGGRGRHTEAFF,TGTGCCAGCAGCCAAGAGGGGGGCAGGGGGCGGCACACTGAAGCTTTCTTT
NA,TRBJ2-2,few,14,TRBV7-9,CASSSGTTTGELFF,TGTGCCAGCAGCTCCGGGACGACAACCGGGGAGCTGTTTTTT
NA,TRBJ2-2,NA,14,TRBV7-2,CASKEGTNTGELFF,TGTGCCAGCAAGGAGGGAACGAACACCGGGGAGCTGTTTTTT
NA,TRBJ2-3,few,12,TRBV7-2,CASSELQGTQYF,TGTGCCAGCAGCGAGTTGCAGGGTACGCAGTATTTT
NA,TRBJ1-2,NA,13,TRBV6-2/TRBV6-3,CASSYGHSYGYTF,TGTGCCAGCAGTTACGGACATTCCTATGGCTACACCTTC
TRBD2,TRBJ2-5,once,16,TRBV3-1,CASSQAGSGRGETQYF,TGTGCCAGCAGCCAAGCTGGCAGCGGGAGAGGAGAGACCCAGTACTTC
TRBD1,TRBJ1-5,NA,17,TRBV18,CASSPQGTAQGWQPQHF,TGTGCCAGCTCACCACAAGGGACAGCCCAAGGATGGCAGCCCCAGCATTTT
NA,TRBJ2-3,NA,13,TRBV7-2,CASSHRGTDTQYF,TGTGCCAGCAGCCACCGAGGCACAGATACGCAGTATTTT
NA,TRBJ2-7,few,14,TRBV7-9,CASSSFSDTTEQYF,TGTGCCAGCAGTTCTTTTTCTGACACCACCGAGCAGTACTTC
NA,TRBJ1-1,NA,15,TRBV28,CASSLGGLGNTEAFF,TGTGCCAGCAGTTTGGGGGGGTTGGGGAACACTGAAGCTTTCTTT
NA,TRBJ2-1,NA,13,TRBV7-9,CASSLQGLGEQFF,TGTGCCAGCAGCTTACAGGGGCTAGGTGAGCAGTTCTTC